These 9 T cell receptor beta chains came from one sample sequenced in a study of yellow fever vaccine responses in identical twins (dated by TCRdb to the late 2010s). The method was RT-PCR. TCRdb records Illumina HiSeq 2500 as the sequencer. TCRdb cleaned the public reads at Q25 with fastp, built clones with MiXCR and kept in-frame beta chains. CDR3 protein sequences are deduplicated, and each keeps its most common genes and DNA. For this sample there are about 23,000 distinct CDR3 sequences; 60% to 85% appear just once. 4% to 5.5% of the sample belongs to the ten largest clones. Source: T cells from blood (PBMCs), unsorted or a sorted subset (not recorded which), taken before or after yellow fever vaccination (not recorded which). These receptors originate from a woman under 30 who received the yellow fever vaccine. Donor details come from another sample of the same person, matched by shared clones.

This clonotype occurred a few times. The chain has TRBV4-3 and TRBJ2-1; no definite D call. The germline V and J ends were trimmed by 0 bases and 0 bases, with 6 bases remaining between them. This CDR3 spans 15 amino acids. From germline, CDR1 is LGHNA and CDR2 YSLEER. The CDR3 bases are TGCGCCAGCAGCCAAGACGTACTCTCCTACAATGAGCAGTTCTTC. This sequence encodes CASSQDVLSYNEQFF.

V and J are TRBV12-3 or TRBV12-4 and TRBJ1-1; possible D gene TRBD1, 5 bases. V was trimmed by 3 bases and J by 4 bases, leaving 9 bases between them. The CDR3 spans 13 residues. The CDR3 sequence is CASSFDSITEAFF. The DNA of the CDR3 is TGTGCCAGCAGTTTCGACAGTATCACTGAAGCTTTCTTT.

In its sample, this clonotype was seen a few times. CDR3 protein: CSVLQGGNTEAFF. The CDR3 DNA sequence: TGCAGCGTTCTACAGGGAGGTAACACTGAAGCTTTCTTT. The chain recombines TRBV29-1 with TRBJ1-1; D might be TRBD1 (6 bases). The CDR3 covers 13 residues. Germline V gene lookup returns CDR1 SQVTM and CDR2 ANQGSEA. Trimming shortened V by 5 bases and J by 2 bases, and 12 bases separated the two germline ends.

This clonotype has just one count. The chain employs TRBV20-1 and TRBJ2-1; 10 bases are a match to TRBD2. This CDR3 region has 13 residues. V was pared by 6 bases and J by 8 bases, with 7 bases of the junction left unmatched. CDR1 DFQATT and CDR2 SNEGSKA come from the germline V gene (reference sequence). The CDR3 DNA is TGCAGTGCAGAAGGGACTAGCGCGGATGAGCAGTTCTTC. Protein: CSAEGTSADEQFF.

The rearrangement joins TRBV12-3 or TRBV12-4 to TRBJ2-3, with 7 bases lining up with TRBD2. The J segment lost 8 bases and the V segment lost 7 bases, leaving 3 bases of the junction unmatched. The CDR3 consists of 11 residues. The CDR3 region has the DNA TGTGCCAGCACGAGGGAGGGTACGCAGTATTTT. It specifies CASTREGTQYF.

The J gene is TRBJ1-3, the V gene TRBV12-3 or TRBV12-4; no definite D call. The V gene lost 7 bases and the J gene lost 4 bases, with 2 bases spanning the gap. The CDR3 is 10 amino acids. CDR3 amino acids: CASKGNTIYF. The DNA for the CDR3 is TGTGCCAGCAAGGGAAACACCATATATTTT.

This CDR3 is CASSEGTAKNIQYF. The DNA of the CDR3 is TGCGCCAGCAGTGAGGGGACCGCCAAAAACATTCAGTACTTC. The rearrangement links TRBV10-1 to TRBJ2-4, with D possibly called TRBD1 or TRBD2 (5 bases each). Trimming took off 2 bases at V and 1 base at J, with 6 bases between the two ends. The germline V gene has CDR1 WNHNN and CDR2 SYGVQD (reference sequence). The CDR3 is 14 residues long.

The gene calls are TRBV29-1 and TRBJ1-3; D is unresolved. The CDR3 spans 13 residues. Germline CDR1 reads SQVTM; CDR2 reads ANQGSEA. V dropped 2 bases and J dropped 2 bases, with 7 bases sitting between them. In DNA form, the CDR3 reads TGCAGCGTTGAATCGGGGACTGGAAACACCATATATTTT. Encoded protein: CSVESGTGNTIYF.

The rearrangement joins TRBV12-3 or TRBV12-4 to TRBJ2-2, with TRBD2 as a possible D gene (6 bases). This CDR3 region has 15 residues. Trimming left V 5 bases short and J 4 bases short, with 14 bases between. DNA for the CDR3: TGTGCCAGCAGTCCGGTGACTAGTTCCACCGGGGAGCTGTTTTTT. This codes for CASSPVTSSTGELFF.